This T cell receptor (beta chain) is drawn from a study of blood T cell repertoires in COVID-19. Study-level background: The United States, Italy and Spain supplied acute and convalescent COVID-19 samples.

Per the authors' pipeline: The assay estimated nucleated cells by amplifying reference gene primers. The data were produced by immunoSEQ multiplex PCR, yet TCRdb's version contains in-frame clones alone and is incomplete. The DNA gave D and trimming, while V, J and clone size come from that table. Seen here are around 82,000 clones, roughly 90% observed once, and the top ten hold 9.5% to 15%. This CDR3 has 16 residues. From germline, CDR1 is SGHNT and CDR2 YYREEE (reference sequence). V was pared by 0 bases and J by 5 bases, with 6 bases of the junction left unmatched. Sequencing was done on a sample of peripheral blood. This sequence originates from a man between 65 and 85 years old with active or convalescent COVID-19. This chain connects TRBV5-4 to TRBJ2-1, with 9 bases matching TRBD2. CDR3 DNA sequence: TGTGCCAGCAGCTTGGTTGTGGTAGCGGGGGACAATGAGCAGTTCTTC. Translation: CASSLVVVAGDNEQFF.